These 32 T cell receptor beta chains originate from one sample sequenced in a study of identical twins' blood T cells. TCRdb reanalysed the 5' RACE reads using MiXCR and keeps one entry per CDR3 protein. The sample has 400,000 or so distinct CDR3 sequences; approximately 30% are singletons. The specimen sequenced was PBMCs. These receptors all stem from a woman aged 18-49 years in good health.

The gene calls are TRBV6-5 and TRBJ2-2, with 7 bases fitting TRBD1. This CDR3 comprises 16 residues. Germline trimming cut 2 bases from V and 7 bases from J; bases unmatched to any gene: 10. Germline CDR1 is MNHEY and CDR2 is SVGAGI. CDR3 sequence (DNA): TGTGCCAGCAGTTACGGAAAGACAGGGTTTATCGGGGAGCTGTTTTTT. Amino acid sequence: CASSYGKTGFIGELFF.

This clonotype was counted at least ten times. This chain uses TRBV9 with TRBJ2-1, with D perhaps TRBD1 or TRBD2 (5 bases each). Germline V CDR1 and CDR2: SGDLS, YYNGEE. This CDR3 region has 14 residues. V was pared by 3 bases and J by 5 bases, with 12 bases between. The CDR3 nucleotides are TGTGCCAGCAGCGGTCGGGACGGTAACAATGAGCAGTTCTTC. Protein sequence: CASSGRDGNNEQFF. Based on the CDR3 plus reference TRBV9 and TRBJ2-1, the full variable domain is DSGVTQTPKHLITATGQRVTLRCSPRSGDLSVYWYQQSLDQGLQFLIQYYNGEERAKGNILERFSAQQFPDLHSELNLSSLELGDSALYFCASSGRDGNNEQFFGPGTRLTVL.

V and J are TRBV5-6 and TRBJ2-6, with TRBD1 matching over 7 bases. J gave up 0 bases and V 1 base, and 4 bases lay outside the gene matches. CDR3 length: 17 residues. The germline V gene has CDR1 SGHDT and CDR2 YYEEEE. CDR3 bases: TGTGCCAGCAGCTTGACAGGGGCGATCTCTGGGGCCAACGTCCTGACTTTC. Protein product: CASSLTGAISGANVLTF.

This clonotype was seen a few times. As DNA, the CDR3 is TGCAGCGCCGGGAGCATTGAGCAGTTCTTC. This encodes CSAGSIEQFF. The chain employs TRBV29-1 and TRBJ2-1; D may be TRBD2 (6 bases). The CDR3 is 10 amino acids. Per the germline V gene, CDR1 is SQVTM and CDR2 is ANQGSEA. The V end lost 7 bases, the J end lost 9 bases, and 10 bases lay between the germline ends.

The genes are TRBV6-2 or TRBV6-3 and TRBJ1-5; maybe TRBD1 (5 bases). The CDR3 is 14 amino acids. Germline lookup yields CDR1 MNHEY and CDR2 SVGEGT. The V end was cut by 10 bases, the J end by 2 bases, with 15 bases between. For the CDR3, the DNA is TGTGCCATTGGGGACGGCTTGCGCAATCAGCCCCAGCATTTT. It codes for CAIGDGLRNQPQHF.

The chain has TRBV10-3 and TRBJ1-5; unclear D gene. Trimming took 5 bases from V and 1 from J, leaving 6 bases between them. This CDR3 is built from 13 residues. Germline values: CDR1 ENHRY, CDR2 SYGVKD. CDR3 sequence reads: CAISQQSNQPQHF. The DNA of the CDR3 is TGTGCCATCAGTCAACAGAGCAATCAGCCCCAGCATTTT.

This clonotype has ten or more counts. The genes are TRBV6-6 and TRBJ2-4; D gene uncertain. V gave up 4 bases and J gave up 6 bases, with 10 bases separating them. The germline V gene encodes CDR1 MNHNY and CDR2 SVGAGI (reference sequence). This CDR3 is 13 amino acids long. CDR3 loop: CASSSAGGNIQYF. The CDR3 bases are TGTGCCAGCAGTTCGGCTGGTGGAAACATTCAGTACTTC.

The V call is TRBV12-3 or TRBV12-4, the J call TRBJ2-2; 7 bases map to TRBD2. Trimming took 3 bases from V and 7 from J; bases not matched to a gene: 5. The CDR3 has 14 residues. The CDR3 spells CASSLWTRGGELFF. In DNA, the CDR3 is TGTGCCAGCAGTTTGTGGACTAGGGGCGGGGAGCTGTTTTTT.

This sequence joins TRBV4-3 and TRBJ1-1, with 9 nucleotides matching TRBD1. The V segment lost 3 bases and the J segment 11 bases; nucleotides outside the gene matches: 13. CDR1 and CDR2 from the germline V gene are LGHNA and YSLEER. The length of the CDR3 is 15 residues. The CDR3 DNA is TGCGCCAGCAGCCATGTTGACAGGGGGGTGTTGGCGGCTTTCTTT. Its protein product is CASSHVDRGVLAAFF.

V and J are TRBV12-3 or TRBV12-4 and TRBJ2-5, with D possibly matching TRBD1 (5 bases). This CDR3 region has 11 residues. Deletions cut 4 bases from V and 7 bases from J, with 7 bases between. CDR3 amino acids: CASSSTGTQYF. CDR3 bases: TGTGCCAGCAGTTCAACAGGGACCCAGTACTTC.

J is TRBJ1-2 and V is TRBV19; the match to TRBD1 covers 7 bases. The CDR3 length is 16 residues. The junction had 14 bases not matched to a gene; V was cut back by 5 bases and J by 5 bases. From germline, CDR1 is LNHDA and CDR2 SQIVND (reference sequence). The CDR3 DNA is TGTGCCAGTAGTCAGACCGGGACAGCCTCATTTTATGGCTACACCTTC. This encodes CASSQTGTASFYGYTF.

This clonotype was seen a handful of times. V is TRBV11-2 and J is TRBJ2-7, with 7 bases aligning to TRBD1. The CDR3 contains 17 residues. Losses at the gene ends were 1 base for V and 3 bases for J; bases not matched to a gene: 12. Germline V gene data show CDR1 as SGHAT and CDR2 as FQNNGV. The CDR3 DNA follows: TGTGCCAGCAGCTTAGGGGTTACGACAGGGCCATACTACGAGCAGTACTTC. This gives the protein CASSLGVTTGPYYEQYF.

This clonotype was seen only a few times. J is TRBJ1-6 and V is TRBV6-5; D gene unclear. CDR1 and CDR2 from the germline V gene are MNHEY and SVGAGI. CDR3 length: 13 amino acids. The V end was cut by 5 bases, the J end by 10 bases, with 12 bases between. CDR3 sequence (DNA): TGTGCCAGCAGTCCCCAGACTTGGTCACCCCTCCACTTT. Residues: CASSPQTWSPLHF.

The CDR3 region has the DNA TGCGCCAGCAGCCCCTCGTGGGCACAATTGAACACTGAAGCTTTCTTT. Translated, it gives CASSPSWAQLNTEAFF. The chain employs TRBV5-1 and TRBJ1-1; no clear D gene. From germline, CDR1 is SGHRS and CDR2 YFSETQ. V was clipped by 4 bases and J by 0 bases, with 16 bases between them. CDR3 length: 16 amino acids.

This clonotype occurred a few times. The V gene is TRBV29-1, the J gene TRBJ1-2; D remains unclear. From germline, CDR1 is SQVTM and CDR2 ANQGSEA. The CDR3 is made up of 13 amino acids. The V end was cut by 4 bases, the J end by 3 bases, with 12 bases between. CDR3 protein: CSVVSGLDYGYTF. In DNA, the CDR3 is TGCAGCGTTGTTTCTGGGTTGGACTATGGCTACACCTTC.

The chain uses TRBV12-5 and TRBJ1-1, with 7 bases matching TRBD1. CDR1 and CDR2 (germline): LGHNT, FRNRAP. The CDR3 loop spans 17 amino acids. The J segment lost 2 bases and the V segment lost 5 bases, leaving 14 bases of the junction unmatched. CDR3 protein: CASGPTTGYVPNTEAFF. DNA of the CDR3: TGTGCTAGTGGTCCTACGACAGGGTATGTCCCCAACACTGAAGCTTTCTTT. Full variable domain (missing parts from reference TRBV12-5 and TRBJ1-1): DARVTQTPRHKVTEMGQEVTMRCQPILGHNTVFWYRQTMMQGLELLAYFRNRAPLDDSGMPKDRFSAEMPDATLATLKIQPSEPRDSAVYFCASGPTTGYVPNTEAFFGQGTRLTVV.

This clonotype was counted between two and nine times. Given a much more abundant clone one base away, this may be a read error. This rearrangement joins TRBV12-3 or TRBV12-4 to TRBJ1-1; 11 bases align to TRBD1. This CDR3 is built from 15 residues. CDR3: CASNLGDRGNTETFF. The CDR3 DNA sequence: TGTGCCAGCAACTTAGGGGACAGGGGGAACACTGAAACTTTCTTT.

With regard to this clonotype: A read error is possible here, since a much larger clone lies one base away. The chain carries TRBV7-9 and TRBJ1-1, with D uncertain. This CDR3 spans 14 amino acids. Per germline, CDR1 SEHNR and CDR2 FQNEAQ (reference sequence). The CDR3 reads CASSLTQINTETFF. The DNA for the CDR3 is TGTGCCAGCAGCTTGACACAGATTAACACTGAAACTTTCTTT.

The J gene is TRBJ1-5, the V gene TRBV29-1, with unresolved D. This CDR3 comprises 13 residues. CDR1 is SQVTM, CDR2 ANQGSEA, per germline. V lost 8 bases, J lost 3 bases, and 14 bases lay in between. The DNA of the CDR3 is TGCAGCTACGAGAGGTTTCTCAATCAGCCCCAGCATTTT. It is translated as CSYERFLNQPQHF.

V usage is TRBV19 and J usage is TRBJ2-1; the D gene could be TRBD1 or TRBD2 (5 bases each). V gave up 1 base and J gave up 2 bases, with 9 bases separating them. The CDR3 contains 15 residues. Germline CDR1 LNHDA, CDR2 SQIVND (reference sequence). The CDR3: CASSIVRGAYNEQFF. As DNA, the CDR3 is TGTGCCAGTAGTATAGTTAGGGGAGCCTACAATGAGCAGTTCTTC.

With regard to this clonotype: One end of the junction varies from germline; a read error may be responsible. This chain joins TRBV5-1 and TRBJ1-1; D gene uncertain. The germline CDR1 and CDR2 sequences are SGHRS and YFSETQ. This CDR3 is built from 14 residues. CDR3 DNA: TGCGCCAGCAGCCTCCCCAGCCCCGGCACTGGAGCTTTCTTT. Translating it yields CASSLPSPGTGAFF.

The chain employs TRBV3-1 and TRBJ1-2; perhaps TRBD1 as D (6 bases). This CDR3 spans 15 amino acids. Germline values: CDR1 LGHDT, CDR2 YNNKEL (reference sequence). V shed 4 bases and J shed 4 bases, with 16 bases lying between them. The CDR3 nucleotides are TGTGCCAGCAGCCCGAGAGGGGGAATTATCTATGGCTACACCTTC. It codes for CASSPRGGIIYGYTF.

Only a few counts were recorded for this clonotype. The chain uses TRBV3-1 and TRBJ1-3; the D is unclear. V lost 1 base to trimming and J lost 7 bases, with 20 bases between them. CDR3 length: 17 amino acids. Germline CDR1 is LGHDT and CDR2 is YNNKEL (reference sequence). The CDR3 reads CASSQVGLSSYRNTIYF. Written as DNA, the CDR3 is TGTGCCAGCAGCCAAGTCGGCTTGTCTTCGTATCGGAACACCATATATTTT.

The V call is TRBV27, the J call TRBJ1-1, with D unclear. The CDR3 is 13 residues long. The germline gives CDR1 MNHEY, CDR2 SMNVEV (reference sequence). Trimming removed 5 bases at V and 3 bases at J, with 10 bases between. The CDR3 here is CASSPTGHTEAFF. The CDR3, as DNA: TGTGCCAGCAGTCCCACCGGGCACACTGAAGCTTTCTTT.

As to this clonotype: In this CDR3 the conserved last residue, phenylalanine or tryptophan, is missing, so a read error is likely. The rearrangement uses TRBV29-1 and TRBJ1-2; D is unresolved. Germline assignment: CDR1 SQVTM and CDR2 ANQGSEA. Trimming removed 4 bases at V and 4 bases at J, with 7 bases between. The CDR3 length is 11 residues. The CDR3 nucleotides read TGCAGCGTTGTTCAGTTCTATGGCTACACCCTC. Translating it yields CSVVQFYGYTL.

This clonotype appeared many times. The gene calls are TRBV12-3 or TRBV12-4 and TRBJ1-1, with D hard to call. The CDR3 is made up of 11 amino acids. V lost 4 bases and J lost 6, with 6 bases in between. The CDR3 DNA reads TGTGCCAGCAGTTCCGGGTCTGAAGCTTTCTTT. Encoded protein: CASSSGSEAFF.

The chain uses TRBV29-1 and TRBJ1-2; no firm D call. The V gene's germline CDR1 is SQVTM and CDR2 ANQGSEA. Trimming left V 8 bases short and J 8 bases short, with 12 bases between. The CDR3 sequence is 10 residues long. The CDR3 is CSSFEVGYTF. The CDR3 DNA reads TGCAGCTCGTTTGAGGTGGGCTACACCTTC.

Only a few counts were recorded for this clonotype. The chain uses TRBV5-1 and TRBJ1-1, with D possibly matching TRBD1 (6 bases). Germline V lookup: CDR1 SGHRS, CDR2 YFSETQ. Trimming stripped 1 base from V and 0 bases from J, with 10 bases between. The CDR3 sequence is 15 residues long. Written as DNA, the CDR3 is TGCGCCAGCAGCTTGATGGGACATCTGAACACTGAAGCTTTCTTT. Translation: CASSLMGHLNTEAFF.

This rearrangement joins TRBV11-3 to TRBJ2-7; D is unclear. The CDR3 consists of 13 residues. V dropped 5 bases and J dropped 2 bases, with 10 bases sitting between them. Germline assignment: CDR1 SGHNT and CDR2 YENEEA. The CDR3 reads CASSPIRTYEQYF. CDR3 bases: TGTGCCAGCAGCCCTATTCGAACCTACGAGCAGTACTTC. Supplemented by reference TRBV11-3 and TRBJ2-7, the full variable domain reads EAGVVQSPRYKIIEKKQPVAFWCNPISGHNTLYWYLQNLGQGPELLIRYENEEAVDDSQLPKDRFSAERLKGVDSTLKIQPAELGDSAVYLCASSPIRTYEQYFGPGTRLTVT.

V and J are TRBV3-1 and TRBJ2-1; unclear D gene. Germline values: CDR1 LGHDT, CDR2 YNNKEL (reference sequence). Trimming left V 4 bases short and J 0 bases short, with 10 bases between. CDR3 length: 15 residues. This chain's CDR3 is CASSPPVYSYNEQFF. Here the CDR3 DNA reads TGTGCCAGCAGCCCCCCGGTTTACTCCTACAATGAGCAGTTCTTC.

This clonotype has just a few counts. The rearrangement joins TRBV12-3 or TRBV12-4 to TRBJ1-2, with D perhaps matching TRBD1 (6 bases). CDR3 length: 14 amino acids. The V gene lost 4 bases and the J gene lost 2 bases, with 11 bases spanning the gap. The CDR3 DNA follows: TGTGCCAGCAGTTACAGGGCCGAGAACTATGGCTACACCTTC. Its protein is CASSYRAENYGYTF.

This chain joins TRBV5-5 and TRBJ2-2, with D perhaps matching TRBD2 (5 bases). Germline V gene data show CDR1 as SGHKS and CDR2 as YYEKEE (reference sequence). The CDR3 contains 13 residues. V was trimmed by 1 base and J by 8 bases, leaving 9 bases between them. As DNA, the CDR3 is TGTGCCAGCAGCTTGAGCCGGGATGGGGAGCTGTTTTTT. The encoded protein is CASSLSRDGELFF.